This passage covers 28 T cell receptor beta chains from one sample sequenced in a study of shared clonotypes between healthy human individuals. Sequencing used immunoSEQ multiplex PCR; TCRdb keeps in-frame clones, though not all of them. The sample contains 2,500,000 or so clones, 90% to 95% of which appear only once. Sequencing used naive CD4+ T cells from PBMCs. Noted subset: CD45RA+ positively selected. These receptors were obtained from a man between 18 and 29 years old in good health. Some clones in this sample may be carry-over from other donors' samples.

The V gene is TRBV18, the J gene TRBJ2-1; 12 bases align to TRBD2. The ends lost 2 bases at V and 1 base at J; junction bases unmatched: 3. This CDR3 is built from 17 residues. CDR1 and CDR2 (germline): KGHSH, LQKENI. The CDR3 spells CASSPMGLAGSYNEQFF. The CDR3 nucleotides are TGTGCCAGCTCACCAATGGGACTAGCGGGTTCCTACAATGAGCAGTTCTTC.

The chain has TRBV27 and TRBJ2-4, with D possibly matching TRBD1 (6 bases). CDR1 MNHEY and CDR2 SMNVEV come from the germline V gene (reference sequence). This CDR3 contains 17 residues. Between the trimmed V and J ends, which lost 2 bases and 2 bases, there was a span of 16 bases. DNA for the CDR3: TGTGCCAGCAGTTTAGACTGGGGTCAGGGGACCAAAAACATTCAGTACTTC. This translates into CASSLDWGQGTKNIQYF.

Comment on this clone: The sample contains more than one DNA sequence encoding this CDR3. CDR3 coding DNA: TGCGCCAGCAGCTTGGACACAGGGAACTATGGCTACACCTTC. It yields the protein CASSLDTGNYGYTF. This sequence joins TRBV5-1 and TRBJ1-2, with a tentative D call TRBD1 (6 bases). Trimming pared 0 bases from V and 2 bases from J, leaving 8 bases between. The CDR3 is made up of 14 amino acids. Germline CDR1 reads SGHRS; CDR2 reads YFSETQ.

This CDR3 reads CASRWDFSTDTQYF. The CDR3 DNA is TGTGCCAGCAGGTGGGACTTCAGCACAGATACGCAGTATTTT. This sequence joins TRBV2 and TRBJ2-3; perhaps TRBD2 as D (6 bases). Trimming removed 6 bases from V and 0 bases from J, with 10 bases in between. Germline V lookup: CDR1 SNHLY, CDR2 FYNNEI. The CDR3 length is 14 residues.

The DNA of the CDR3 is TGCAGCGCGGGACAGACACTCACAGATACGCAGTATTTT. This codes for CSAGQTLTDTQYF. This rearrangement joins TRBV29-1 to TRBJ2-3; TRBD1 matches at 7 bases. The V gene end was trimmed by 7 bases and the J gene end by 2 bases; junction bases not matched to a gene: 6. Germline V CDR1 and CDR2: SQVTM, ANQGSEA. CDR3 length: 13 residues.

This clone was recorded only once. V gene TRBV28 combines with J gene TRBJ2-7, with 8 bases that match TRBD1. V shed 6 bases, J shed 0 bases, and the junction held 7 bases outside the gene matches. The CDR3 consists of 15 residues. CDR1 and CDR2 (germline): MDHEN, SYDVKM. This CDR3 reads CASSHGQGRSYEQYF. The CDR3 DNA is TGTGCCAGCAGCCATGGACAGGGCCGCTCCTACGAGCAGTACTTC.

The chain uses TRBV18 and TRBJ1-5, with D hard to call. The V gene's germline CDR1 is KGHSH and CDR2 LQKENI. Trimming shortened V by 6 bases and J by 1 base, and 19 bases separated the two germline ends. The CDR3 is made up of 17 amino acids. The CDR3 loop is CASSPTPSIGSNQPQHF. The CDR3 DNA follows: TGTGCCAGCTCGCCCACCCCCTCAATTGGGAGCAATCAGCCCCAGCATTTT.

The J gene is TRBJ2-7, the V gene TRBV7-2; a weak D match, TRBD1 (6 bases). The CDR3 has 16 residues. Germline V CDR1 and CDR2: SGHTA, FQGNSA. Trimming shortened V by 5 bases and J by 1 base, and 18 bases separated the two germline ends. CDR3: CASSPQGLVGSYEQYF. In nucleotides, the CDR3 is TGTGCCAGCAGCCCCCAGGGGCTAGTCGGATCCTACGAGCAGTACTTC. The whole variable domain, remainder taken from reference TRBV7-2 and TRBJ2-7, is GAGVSQSPSNKVTEKGKDVELRCDPISGHTALYWYRQSLGQGLEFLIYFQGNSAPDKSGLPSDRFSAERTGGSVSTLTIQRTQQEDSAVYLCASSPQGLVGSYEQYFGPGTRLTVT.

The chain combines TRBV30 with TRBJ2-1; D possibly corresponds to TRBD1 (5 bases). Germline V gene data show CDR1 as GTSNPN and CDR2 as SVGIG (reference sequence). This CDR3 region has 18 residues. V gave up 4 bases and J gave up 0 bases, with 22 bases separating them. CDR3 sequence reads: CAWKSGQSLMSSYNEQFF. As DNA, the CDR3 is TGTGCCTGGAAATCCGGACAAAGTCTCATGAGCTCCTACAATGAGCAGTTCTTC.

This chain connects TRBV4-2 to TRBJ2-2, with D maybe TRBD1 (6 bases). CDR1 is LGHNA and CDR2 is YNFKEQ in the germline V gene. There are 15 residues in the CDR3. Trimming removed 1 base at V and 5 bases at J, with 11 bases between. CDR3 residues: CASSQVGARTGELFF. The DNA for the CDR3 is TGTGCCAGCAGCCAAGTGGGGGCGAGGACCGGGGAGCTGTTTTTT.

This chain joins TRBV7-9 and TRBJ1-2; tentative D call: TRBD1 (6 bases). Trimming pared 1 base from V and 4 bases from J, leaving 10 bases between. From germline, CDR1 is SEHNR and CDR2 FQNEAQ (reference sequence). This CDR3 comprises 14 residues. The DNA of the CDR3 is TGTGCCAGCAGCTTAGTCCCAGGGGCCTATGGCTACACCTTC. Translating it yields CASSLVPGAYGYTF.

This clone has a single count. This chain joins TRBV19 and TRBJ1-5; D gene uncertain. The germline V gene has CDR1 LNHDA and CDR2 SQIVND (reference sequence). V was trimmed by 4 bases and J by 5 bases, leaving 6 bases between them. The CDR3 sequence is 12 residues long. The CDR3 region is CASSTGDQPQHF. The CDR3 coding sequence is TGTGCCAGTAGTACCGGGGATCAGCCCCAGCATTTT.

The CDR3, as DNA: TGTGCCAGCAGCTTAATCAGCGGGGTGTACAATGAGCAGTTCTTC. Its protein product is CASSLISGVYNEQFF. V gene TRBV7-3 combines with J gene TRBJ2-1; 7 nucleotides align to TRBD2. V was clipped by 1 base and J by 4 bases; unmatched bases: 4. The CDR3 consists of 15 residues. The germline V gene encodes CDR1 SGHTA and CDR2 FQGTGA.

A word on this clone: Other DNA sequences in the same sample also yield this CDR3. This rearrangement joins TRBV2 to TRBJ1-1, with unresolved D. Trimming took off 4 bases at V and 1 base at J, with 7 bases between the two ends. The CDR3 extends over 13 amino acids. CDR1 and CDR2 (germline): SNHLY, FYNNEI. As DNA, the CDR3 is TGTGCCAGCAGTGTTAGGGAGAACACTGAAGCTTTCTTT. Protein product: CASSVRENTEAFF.

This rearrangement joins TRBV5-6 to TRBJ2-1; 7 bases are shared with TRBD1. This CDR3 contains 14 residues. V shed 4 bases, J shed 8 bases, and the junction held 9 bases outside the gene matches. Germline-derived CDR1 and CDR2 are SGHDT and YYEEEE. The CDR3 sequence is CASSPIDRADEQFF. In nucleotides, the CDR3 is TGTGCCAGCAGCCCGATTGACAGGGCCGATGAGCAGTTCTTC.

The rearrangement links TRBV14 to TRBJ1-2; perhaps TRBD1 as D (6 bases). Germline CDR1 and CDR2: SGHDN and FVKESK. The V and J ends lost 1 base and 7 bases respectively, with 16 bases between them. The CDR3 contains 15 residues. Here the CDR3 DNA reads TGTGCCAGCAGCCAAGGGTTTCAGGGGCTCTCTGGCTACACCTTC. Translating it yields CASSQGFQGLSGYTF.

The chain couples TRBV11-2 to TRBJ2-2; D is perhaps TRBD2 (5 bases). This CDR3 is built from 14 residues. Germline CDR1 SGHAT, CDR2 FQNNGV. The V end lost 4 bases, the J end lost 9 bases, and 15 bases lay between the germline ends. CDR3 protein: CASSWVEGIRELFF. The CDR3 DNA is TGTGCCAGCAGCTGGGTCGAGGGTATTCGGGAGCTGTTTTTT.

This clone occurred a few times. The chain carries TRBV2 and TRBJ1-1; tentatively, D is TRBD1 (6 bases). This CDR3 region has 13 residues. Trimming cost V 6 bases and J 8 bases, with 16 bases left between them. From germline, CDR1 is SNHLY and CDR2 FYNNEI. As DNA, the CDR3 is TGTGCCAGCAGGAAGGACAGATCGGTCGAAGCTTTCTTT. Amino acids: CASRKDRSVEAFF.

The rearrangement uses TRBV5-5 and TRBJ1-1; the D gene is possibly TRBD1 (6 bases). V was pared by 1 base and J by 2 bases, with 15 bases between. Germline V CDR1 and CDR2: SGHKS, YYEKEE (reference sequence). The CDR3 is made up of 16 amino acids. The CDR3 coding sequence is TGTGCCAGCAGCTTGCCCCCGGGCAGGGGAAACACTGAAGCTTTCTTT. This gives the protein CASSLPPGRGNTEAFF.

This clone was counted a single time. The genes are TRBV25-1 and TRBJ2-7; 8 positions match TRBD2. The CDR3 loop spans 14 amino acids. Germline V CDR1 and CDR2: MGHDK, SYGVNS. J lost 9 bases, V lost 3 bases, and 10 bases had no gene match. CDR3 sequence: CASSEGLGGEWQYF. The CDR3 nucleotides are TGTGCCAGCAGTGAGGGACTAGGGGGGGAATGGCAGTACTTC.

The CDR3 sequence is CASSLARTSGTYEQYF. In DNA, the CDR3 is TGTGCCAGCAGCTTAGCCCGTACTAGCGGGACCTACGAGCAGTACTTC. V usage is TRBV11-2 and J usage is TRBJ2-7; TRBD2 agrees at 10 bases. The trim removed 1 base at V and 2 bases at J, leaving 5 bases unmatched. This CDR3 has 16 amino acids. Per germline, CDR1 SGHAT and CDR2 FQNNGV.

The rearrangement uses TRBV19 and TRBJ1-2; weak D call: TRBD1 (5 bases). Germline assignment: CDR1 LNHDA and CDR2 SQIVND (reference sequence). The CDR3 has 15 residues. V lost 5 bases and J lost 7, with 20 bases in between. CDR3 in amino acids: CASSVRRGVTSGYTF. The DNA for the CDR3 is TGTGCCAGTAGTGTTCGCAGAGGGGTTACCAGTGGCTACACCTTC.

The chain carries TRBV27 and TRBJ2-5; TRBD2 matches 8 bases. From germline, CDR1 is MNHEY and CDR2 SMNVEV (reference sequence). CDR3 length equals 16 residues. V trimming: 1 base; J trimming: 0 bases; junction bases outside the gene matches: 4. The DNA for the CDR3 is TGTGCCAGCAGTTTATTCCTAGCGGGCGACCAAGAGACCCAGTACTTC. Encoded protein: CASSLFLAGDQETQYF.

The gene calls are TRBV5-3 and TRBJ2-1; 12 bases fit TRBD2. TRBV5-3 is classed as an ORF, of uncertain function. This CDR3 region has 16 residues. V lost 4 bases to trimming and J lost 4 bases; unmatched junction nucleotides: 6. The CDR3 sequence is CARSDQTSGGYNEQFF. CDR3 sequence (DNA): TGTGCCAGAAGCGACCAAACTAGCGGGGGGTACAATGAGCAGTTCTTC.

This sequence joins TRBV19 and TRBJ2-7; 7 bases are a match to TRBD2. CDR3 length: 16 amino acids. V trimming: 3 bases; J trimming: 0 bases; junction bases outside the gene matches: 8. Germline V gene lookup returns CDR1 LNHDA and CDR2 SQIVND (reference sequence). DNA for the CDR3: TGTGCCAGTAGTATTGCAGGGAGGGCCTACTCCTACGAGCAGTACTTC. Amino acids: CASSIAGRAYSYEQYF.

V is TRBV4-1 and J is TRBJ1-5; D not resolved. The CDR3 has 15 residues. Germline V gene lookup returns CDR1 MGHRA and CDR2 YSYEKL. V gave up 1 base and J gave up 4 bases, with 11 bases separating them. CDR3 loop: CASSQVRGRNQPQHF. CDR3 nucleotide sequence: TGCGCCAGCAGCCAAGTGCGAGGGAGAAATCAGCCCCAGCATTTT.

As DNA, the CDR3 is TGTGCCAGCAAGACCGGGACATCCTACGAGCAGTACTTC. It encodes CASKTGTSYEQYF. The V and J genes are TRBV6-5 and TRBJ2-7; a possible D gene is TRBD1 (6 bases). The length of the CDR3 is 13 residues. Trimming stripped 7 bases from V and 1 base from J, with 11 bases between. Germline values: CDR1 MNHEY, CDR2 SVGAGI.

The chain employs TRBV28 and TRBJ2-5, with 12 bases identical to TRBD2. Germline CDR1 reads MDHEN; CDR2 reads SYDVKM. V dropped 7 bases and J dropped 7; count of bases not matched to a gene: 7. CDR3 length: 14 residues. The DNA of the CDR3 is TGTGCCAGCACTTCCCTAGCGGGAGGGGGGACCCAGTACTTC. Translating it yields CASTSLAGGGTQYF.